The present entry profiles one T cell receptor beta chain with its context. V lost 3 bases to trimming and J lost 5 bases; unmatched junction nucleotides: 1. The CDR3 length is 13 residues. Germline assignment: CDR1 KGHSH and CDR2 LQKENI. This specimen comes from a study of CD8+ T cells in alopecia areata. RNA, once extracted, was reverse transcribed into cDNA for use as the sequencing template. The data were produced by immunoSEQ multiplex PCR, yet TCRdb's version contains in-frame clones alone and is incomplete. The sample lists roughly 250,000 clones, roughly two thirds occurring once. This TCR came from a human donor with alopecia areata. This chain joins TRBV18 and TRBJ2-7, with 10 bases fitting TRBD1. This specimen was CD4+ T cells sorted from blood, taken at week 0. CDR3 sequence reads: CASSPGTGDEQYF. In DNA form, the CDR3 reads TGTGCCAGCTCACCTGGGACAGGGGACGAGCAGTACTTC.